These 18 T cell receptor beta chains came from one sample sequenced in a study of blood T cell repertoires in COVID-19. TCRdb's copy holds only in-frame clones and misses some; the assay was immunoSEQ multiplex PCR. The sample holds around 270,000 clones, approximately 86% seen once. Sequenced material: peripheral blood. These receptors all stem from a man aged 25 to 45 with active or convalescent COVID-19.

The gene calls are TRBV6-8 and TRBJ2-1, with 16 bases lining up with TRBD2. The germline V gene encodes CDR1 MNHGY and CDR2 SAAAGT. This CDR3 region has 17 residues. Trimming at V came to 4 bases and at J to 12 bases, leaving 12 bases not matched to a gene. This chain's CDR3 is CASSSPGLAGGDLSQFF. The CDR3 coding sequence is TGTGCCAGCAGTTCTCCGGGACTAGCGGGGGGGGACCTTTCGCAGTTCTTC.

CDR3: CASSPQTGGNGYTF. The CDR3 nucleotides read TGTGCCAGCAGCCCCCAGACGGGGGGCAATGGCTACACCTTC. The genes are TRBV9 and TRBJ1-2, with D maybe TRBD1 (6 bases). The germline V gene has CDR1 SGDLS and CDR2 YYNGEE. Deletions cut 4 bases from V and 6 bases from J, with 16 bases between. The CDR3 is made up of 14 amino acids.

The chain uses TRBV25-1 and TRBJ2-1; D is uncertain. This CDR3 has 15 amino acids. Germline V gene lookup returns CDR1 MGHDK and CDR2 SYGVNS. Trimming shortened V by 7 bases and J by 0 bases, and 13 bases separated the two germline ends. The CDR3 nucleotides are TGTGCCAGCATCCCCCCCCAGGTCTCCTACAATGAGCAGTTCTTC. This gives the protein CASIPPQVSYNEQFF.

The rearrangement uses TRBV19 and TRBJ1-5; no clear D gene. The CDR3 spans 14 residues. Germline loops: CDR1 LNHDA, CDR2 SQIVND (reference sequence). The V and J ends lost 4 bases and 9 bases respectively, with 16 bases between them. The CDR3 DNA is TGTGCCAGTAGTACGGACTCTGGCCCTCTGCCCCAGCATTTT. Translating gives CASSTDSGPLPQHF.

The V call is TRBV7-6, the J call TRBJ2-1, with 8 nucleotides matching TRBD2. This CDR3 is 20 amino acids long. With V trimmed by 1 base and J by 3 bases, 17 bases remained unmatched. CDR1 SGHVS and CDR2 FNYEAQ come from the germline V gene. CDR3 amino acids: CASSLVIRGGAFPNYNEQFF. In DNA, the CDR3 is TGTGCCAGCAGCTTAGTCATCCGGGGGGGCGCTTTCCCCAACTACAATGAGCAGTTCTTC. Full variable domain (rest looked up from reference TRBV7-6 and TRBJ2-1): GAGVSQSPRYKVTKRGQDVALRCDPISGHVSLYWYRQALGQGPEFLTYFNYEAQQDKSGLPNDRFSAERPEGSISTLTIQRTEQRDSAMYRCASSLVIRGGAFPNYNEQFFGPGTRLTVL.

V is TRBV7-2 and J is TRBJ1-2, with no clear D. Germline V CDR1 and CDR2: SGHTA, FQGNSA. This CDR3 is 14 amino acids long. Deletions cut 2 bases from V and 6 bases from J, with 13 bases between. The CDR3: CASSLFAAGDGYTF. In DNA form, the CDR3 reads TGTGCCAGCAGCTTATTCGCCGCGGGAGATGGCTACACCTTC.

J is TRBJ1-6 and V is TRBV19; possible D gene TRBD1, 6 bases. This CDR3 region has 15 residues. The germline V and J ends were trimmed by 5 bases and 9 bases, with 17 bases remaining between them. Germline assignment: CDR1 LNHDA and CDR2 SQIVND (reference sequence). The CDR3 nucleotides read TGTGCCAGTAGTGTCTTCAGGGGTATTGGTTCACCCCTCCACTTT. It codes for CASSVFRGIGSPLHF.

V is TRBV19 and J is TRBJ2-4; D not certain. Germline CDR1 LNHDA, CDR2 SQIVND (reference sequence). CDR3 length: 13 residues. Trimming took 3 bases from V and 2 from J, leaving 5 bases between them. CDR3 region: CASSISSKNIQYF. CDR3 DNA: TGTGCCAGTAGTATTAGCTCCAAAAACATTCAGTACTTC. Full variable domain (remainder filled in from reference TRBV19 and TRBJ2-4): DGGITQSPKYLFRKEGQNVTLSCEQNLNHDAMYWYRQDPGQGLRLIYYSQIVNDFQKGDIAEGYSVSREKKESFPLTVTSAQKNPTAFYLCASSISSKNIQYFGAGTRLSVL.

CDR3 loop: CASSLRQGHIYGYTF. The CDR3 DNA is TGTGCCAGCAGTTTACGCCAGGGACACATCTATGGCTACACCTTC. The chain uses TRBV27 and TRBJ1-2; tentative D call: TRBD1 (6 bases). Germline V CDR1 and CDR2: MNHEY, SMNVEV (reference sequence). The CDR3 totals 15 residues. The V end lost 2 bases, the J end lost 4 bases, and 14 bases lay between the germline ends.

The chain joins TRBV15 to TRBJ2-5, with TRBD2 as a possible D gene (5 bases). In germline, CDR1 is LNHNV, CDR2 YYDKDF (reference sequence). The CDR3 is 13 amino acids. V was trimmed by 3 bases and J by 4 bases, leaving 9 bases between them. The CDR3 region is CATSSEGRETQYF. In DNA, the CDR3 is TGTGCCACCAGCAGTGAGGGCCGAGAGACCCAGTACTTC.

V and J are TRBV6-5 and TRBJ1-2; a weak D match, TRBD1 (5 bases). CDR1 is MNHEY, CDR2 SVGAGI, per germline. Trimming removed 3 bases from V and 1 base from J, with 9 bases in between. This CDR3 is 14 amino acids long. The CDR3 loop reads CASSYGGNNYGYTF. The DNA for the CDR3 is TGTGCCAGCAGTTATGGGGGGAATAACTATGGCTACACCTTC.

This rearrangement joins TRBV2 to TRBJ2-7; 8 bases agree with TRBD2. The V gene end was trimmed by 8 bases and the J gene end by 2 bases; junction bases not matched to a gene: 8. The CDR3 is 14 residues long. Germline CDR1 reads SNHLY; CDR2 reads FYNNEI. The CDR3 DNA follows: TGTGCCAGCGGCCTGGGACTAGATACCTACGAGCAGTACTTC. It codes for CASGLGLDTYEQYF.

The chain employs TRBV30 and TRBJ2-7; possible D gene TRBD2, 6 bases. Trimming shortened V by 0 bases and J by 6 bases, and 12 bases separated the two germline ends. The CDR3 covers 13 residues. CDR1 GTSNPN and CDR2 SVGIG come from the germline V gene (reference sequence). CDR3 region: CAWSVSGPGEQYF. The DNA for the CDR3 is TGTGCCTGGAGTGTAAGCGGGCCGGGCGAGCAGTACTTC.

For this clone: Other DNA sequences in this specimen translate into the identical CDR3. The chain carries TRBV6-6 and TRBJ1-5; 7 bases line up with TRBD1. The CDR3 runs to 14 residues. V shed 6 bases and J 2 bases; nucleotides not matched to a gene: 4. Germline V gene lookup returns CDR1 MNHNY and CDR2 SVGAGI (reference sequence). The CDR3 DNA follows: TGTGCCAGCAGACCCAGGGGGGGCAATCAGCCCCAGCATTTT. Encoded protein: CASRPRGGNQPQHF.

This chain uses TRBV19 with TRBJ1-6, with 7 nucleotides matching TRBD1. V was clipped by 4 bases and J by 8 bases; unmatched bases: 5. Germline V gives CDR1 LNHDA, CDR2 SQIVND (reference sequence). The CDR3 runs to 14 residues. DNA of the CDR3: TGTGCCAGTAGTAGTAGGGACAGAGATTCACCCCTCCACTTT. Translating gives CASSSRDRDSPLHF.

The chain links TRBV27 to TRBJ1-6; D is ambiguous. Germline lookup yields CDR1 MNHEY and CDR2 SMNVEV (reference sequence). The ends were cut back, 5 bases at V and 7 bases at J, with 12 bases in the middle. The CDR3 length is 14 residues. CDR3 nucleotides: TGTGCCAGCAGTGCTCGAGGTTACAATTCACCCCTCCACTTT. Translation gives CASSARGYNSPLHF.

This chain connects TRBV19 to TRBJ1-6; 8 nucleotides match TRBD1. The CDR3 has 15 amino acids. Germline V lookup: CDR1 LNHDA, CDR2 SQIVND (reference sequence). Trimming took 6 bases from V and 6 from J; bases not matched to a gene: 7. For the CDR3, the DNA is TGTGCCAGTAGCCGGACAGGGTCAACTAATTCACCCCTCCACTTT. Translated: CASSRTGSTNSPLHF.

The chain has TRBV5-5 and TRBJ2-7; TRBD1 is a possible D gene (6 bases). Trimming cost V 5 bases and J 2 bases, with 8 bases left between them. The length of the CDR3 is 12 residues. Germline V gene lookup returns CDR1 SGHKS and CDR2 YYEKEE (reference sequence). CDR3 nucleotide sequence: TGTGCCAGCAGTGCAGGGGCCTACGAGCAGTACTTC. Translating gives CASSAGAYEQYF.